Listed here are 17 T cell receptor beta chains from one sample, sequenced in a study of CD8+CD57+ T cells in acquired aplastic anemia. CD8+CD57+ cell expansion, shown by flow cytometry, had occurred in the patients selected for sequencing. Profiling of TCR beta VDJ combinations and CDR3 sequences used genomic DNA as template. One entry per CDR3 protein, called by TCRdb with MiXCR from the reads. Here the sample spans some 180,000 distinct CDR3 sequences, roughly 60% being singletons. Sequencing used sorted CD4+, CD8+, or CD8+CD57+ T cells (not recorded which) from PBMCs. The receptors stem from a human donor with aplastic anemia.

The chain links TRBV24-1 to TRBJ2-7, with TRBD2 matching 10 bases. The CDR3 spans 14 residues. Germline CDR1 and CDR2: KGHDR and SFDVKD. CDR3 residues: CARGLAFSSYEQYF. The DNA for the CDR3 is TGTGCTAGGGGACTAGCGTTCTCCTCCTACGAGCAGTACTTC.

This clonotype was found many times. The V gene is TRBV7-8, the J gene TRBJ2-7; the D call may be TRBD1 or TRBD2 (5 bases each). This CDR3 is 15 amino acids long. V was trimmed by 7 bases and J by 6 bases, leaving 22 bases between them. Germline assignment: CDR1 SGHVS and CDR2 FQNEAQ. The CDR3 loop is CASTSDPRRGAEQYF. CDR3 sequence (DNA): TGTGCCAGCACCTCGGACCCTCGCCGAGGGGCCGAGCAGTACTTC.

DNA of the CDR3: TGCGCCAGCAGCTTGGGGGGGGAGAACACCGGGGAGCTGTTTTTT. Its protein product is CASSLGGENTGELFF. V usage is TRBV5-1 and J usage is TRBJ2-2, with D possibly matching TRBD2 (6 bases). V was pared by 0 bases and J by 1 base, with 7 bases between. The CDR3 loop spans 15 amino acids. The germline V gene has CDR1 SGHRS and CDR2 YFSETQ.

This clonotype was detected only once. The chain combines TRBV12-3 or TRBV12-4 with TRBJ2-2; D gene ambiguous. The CDR3 consists of 13 residues. V was pared by 5 bases and J by 7 bases, with 11 bases between. This chain's CDR3 is CASSPSTRGELFF. The CDR3 region has the DNA TGTGCCAGCAGTCCGTCGACCCGCGGGGAGCTGTTTTTT.

In regard to this clonotype: At one of its ends the junction is not consistent with the germline gene, which may arise from a read error. The chain combines TRBV15 with TRBJ1-1; D remains unclear. CDR3 length equals 18 residues. Germline CDR1 reads LNHNV; CDR2 reads YYDKDF (reference sequence). CDR3 region: CATSGDKSTASLDTEAFF. CDR3 nucleotide sequence: TGTGCCACCAGCGGAGACAAAAGCACAGCGAGCTTGGACACTGAAGCTTTCTTT.

The J gene is TRBJ2-7, the V gene TRBV15; 12 nucleotides align to TRBD2. The CDR3 spans 18 residues. Germline V CDR1 and CDR2: LNHNV, YYDKDF (reference sequence). The J segment lost 1 base and the V segment lost 1 base, leaving 8 bases of the junction unmatched. This CDR3 reads CATSRGLAGASGSYEQYF. The CDR3, as DNA: TGTGCCACCAGCAGAGGACTAGCGGGGGCTTCCGGATCCTACGAGCAGTACTTC.

This clonotype was observed at least ten times. The chain combines TRBV2 with TRBJ2-5; 7 bases are a match to TRBD2. The germline V gene encodes CDR1 SNHLY and CDR2 FYNNEI. J was trimmed by 5 bases and V by 6 bases; bases with no gene match: 12. The length of the CDR3 is 15 residues. The CDR3 region is CASRPRGGGYETQYF. CDR3 DNA sequence: TGTGCCAGCAGGCCGCGGGGCGGGGGTTATGAGACCCAGTACTTC.

This clonotype was observed at least ten times. The rearrangement uses TRBV12-3 or TRBV12-4 and TRBJ2-6; D not resolved. CDR3 length: 13 amino acids. The V and J ends lost 4 bases and 11 bases respectively, with 12 bases between them. The CDR3 loop is CASSYIPSDVLTF. In DNA form, the CDR3 reads TGTGCCAGCAGTTACATCCCCTCGGACGTCCTGACTTTC.

This clonotype has a handful of counts. Compared with germline, one end of the junction differs, possibly owing to a read error. The V and J genes are TRBV7-7 and TRBJ1-5; no reliable D call. Germline V gene sequence: CDR1 SSHAT, CDR2 FNYEAQ (reference sequence). The CDR3 runs 11 residues. The CDR3 region has the DNA TGTGCTAGCAGCCTAATACCGCCCCAGCATTTT. Translation: CASSLIPPQHF.

V is TRBV7-2 and J is TRBJ2-5; the D gene could be TRBD1 or TRBD2 (5 bases each). The CDR3 has 14 residues. V was trimmed by 4 bases and J by 4 bases, leaving 13 bases between them. Germline CDR1 reads SGHTA; CDR2 reads FQGNSA. The CDR3 coding sequence is TGTGCCAGCAGCTCGGGGCAGCAGGGAGAGACCCAGTACTTC. Protein: CASSSGQQGETQYF.

This clonotype is a singleton in its sample. The gene calls are TRBV29-1 and TRBJ2-2, with 13 bases aligning to TRBD2. Germline lookup yields CDR1 SQVTM and CDR2 ANQGSEA. CDR3 length equals 13 residues. J was trimmed by 10 bases and V by 6 bases; bases with no gene match: 5. The CDR3 bases are TGCAGCGTAAGACTAGCGGGAGGAGAGGAGCTGTTTTTT. Its translation is CSVRLAGGEELFF.

The chain joins TRBV2 to TRBJ2-7; D remains unclear. Trimming cost V 7 bases and J 3 bases, with 10 bases left between them. There are 12 residues in the CDR3. Germline CDR1 reads SNHLY; CDR2 reads FYNNEI. The CDR3 coding sequence is TGTGCCAGCAAGCAACAATTCTACGAGCAGTACTTC. This encodes CASKQQFYEQYF.

This clonotype showed up just once. The chain carries TRBV5-1 and TRBJ1-3; D is unclear. V was cut by 5 bases and J by 3 bases, with 9 bases left in between. The length of the CDR3 is 13 residues. From germline, CDR1 is SGHRS and CDR2 YFSETQ. CDR3 sequence: CASSLGNGNTIYF. DNA for the CDR3: TGCGCCAGCAGTTTAGGGAATGGAAACACCATATATTTT. The full variable domain, its missing parts supplied by reference TRBV5-1 and TRBJ1-3, is KAGVTQTPRYLIKTRGQQVTLSCSPISGHRSVSWYQQTPGQGLQFLFEYFSETQRNKGNFPGRFSGRQFSNSRSEMNVSTLELGDSALYLCASSLGNGNTIYFGEGSWLTVV.

The rearrangement links TRBV24-1 to TRBJ1-5; 7 nucleotides align to TRBD1. The length of the CDR3 is 15 residues. Germline lookup yields CDR1 KGHDR and CDR2 SFDVKD. Germline trimming cut 2 bases from V and 7 bases from J; bases unmatched to any gene: 7. The CDR3 DNA reads as TGTGCCACCAGTGATTCTTTGGCAGGGGGACAGCCCCAGCATTTT. It translates to CATSDSLAGGQPQHF.

The chain couples TRBV6-5 to TRBJ2-7; D may be TRBD2 (5 bases). Germline V gene sequence: CDR1 MNHEY, CDR2 SVGAGI. CDR3 length equals 12 residues. The V gene lost 2 bases and the J gene lost 6 bases, with 8 bases spanning the gap. The CDR3 loop reads CASSYAGFEQYF. The CDR3 DNA reads as TGTGCCAGCAGTTACGCGGGTTTCGAGCAGTACTTC.

This clonotype was counted only a few times. V usage is TRBV20-1 and J usage is TRBJ2-7; D might be TRBD2 (5 bases). CDR3 length equals 12 residues. Trimming stripped 0 bases from V and 6 bases from J, with 9 bases between. CDR1 and CDR2 from the germline V gene are DFQATT and SNEGSKA (reference sequence). In DNA form, the CDR3 reads TGCAGTGCTAGAGATCTCCGGGGCGAGCAGTACTTC. Translating it yields CSARDLRGEQYF.

The chain couples TRBV4-1 to TRBJ2-1; D unclear. Germline values: CDR1 MGHRA, CDR2 YSYEKL. V was trimmed by 1 base and J by 8 bases, leaving 6 bases between them. The CDR3 is made up of 12 amino acids. In DNA form, the CDR3 reads TGCGCCAGCAGCCAAGGACTTGATGAGCAGTTCTTC. This translates into CASSQGLDEQFF.